Each of the 28 T cell receptor beta chains below was sequenced from the same sample in a study of T-cell reconstitution after alpha-beta-depleted transplantation in children. Unique molecular identifiers were incorporated when the TCRbeta library was constructed. One entry per CDR3 protein, called by TCRdb with MiXCR from the PCR reads. The table records hundreds of thousands of distinct CDR3 sequences, roughly 9.1% of them present only once. The material sequenced was PBMCs, taken before TCRalphabeta/CD19-depleted stem cell transplant. The receptors shown here come from a boy in the first two years of life with acute myeloid leukemia, due to receive a stem cell transplant.

The table lists this clonotype with many counts. The V and J genes are TRBV29-1 and TRBJ2-1, with TRBD2 matching over 10 bases. From germline, CDR1 is SQVTM and CDR2 ANQGSEA. The junction had 20 bases not matched to a gene; V was cut back by 7 bases and J by 8 bases. This CDR3 contains 17 residues. The CDR3: CSDGQGGLAGEKDEQFF. The CDR3 DNA reads TGCAGCGACGGACAGGGAGGGCTAGCGGGAGAGAAGGATGAGCAGTTCTTC.

This clonotype has at least ten counts. CDR3 nucleotides: TGCAGCGTTGGGACGAAGACCGGGAGGAATGAAAAACTGTTTTTT. Amino acids: CSVGTKTGRNEKLFF. V is TRBV29-1 and J is TRBJ1-4; D ambiguous. Trimming removed 4 bases from V and 5 bases from J, with 17 bases in between. CDR1 is SQVTM and CDR2 is ANQGSEA in the germline V gene. This CDR3 contains 15 residues.

In regard to this clonotype: A much larger clone lies a single base off, so this may be a read error. This chain connects TRBV20-1 to TRBJ2-2, with 7 bases aligning to TRBD2. The CDR3 runs to 16 residues. The V gene's germline CDR1 is DFQATT and CDR2 SNEGSKA (reference sequence). CDR3 bases: TGCAGTGATAGAGATCCGGCTAGCGGGAACACCGGGGAGCTGTTTTTT. As protein: CSDRDPASGNTGELFF.

The chain recombines TRBV15 with TRBJ2-7, with TRBD2 matching over 11 bases. This CDR3 spans 17 amino acids. The V and J ends lost 3 bases and 2 bases, in that order; junction bases with no gene match: 9. Germline V gene sequence: CDR1 LNHNV, CDR2 YYDKDF (reference sequence). For the CDR3, the DNA is TGTGCCACCAGCAGGGGATCTCTAGCGGGGGGAACCTACGAGCAGTACTTC. It codes for CATSRGSLAGGTYEQYF. The full variable domain, in which reference TRBV15 and TRBJ2-7 provide the parts outside the CDR3, is DAMVIQNPRYQVTQFGKPVTLSCSQTLNHNVMYWYQQKSSQAPKLLFHYYDKDFNNEADTPDNFQSRRPNTSFCFLDIRSPGLGDTAMYLCATSRGSLAGGTYEQYFGPGTRLTVT.

This clonotype was counted ten times or more. This sequence joins TRBV20-1 and TRBJ2-2; 7 nucleotides match TRBD2. After removal of 0 bases from V and 7 bases from J, the junction contained 5 bases not matched to a gene. CDR3 length equals 14 residues. Germline V gene lookup returns CDR1 DFQATT and CDR2 SNEGSKA (reference sequence). The CDR3 spells CSARDLTSHGELFF. DNA of the CDR3: TGCAGTGCTAGAGATTTGACTAGCCACGGGGAGCTGTTTTTT.

This clonotype was observed at least ten times. The chain couples TRBV7-6 to TRBJ2-4; maybe TRBD2 (6 bases). V was pared by 1 base and J by 7 bases, with 11 bases between. Germline assignment: CDR1 SGHVS and CDR2 FNYEAQ. The CDR3 consists of 14 residues. The CDR3 protein is CASSLEVRGNIQYF. CDR3 in DNA: TGTGCCAGCAGCTTAGAAGTCCGGGGGAACATTCAGTACTTC.

This chain connects TRBV3-1 to TRBJ2-3, with 9 bases fitting TRBD2. The germline V gene encodes CDR1 LGHDT and CDR2 YNNKEL (reference sequence). Unmatched junction bases numbered 21, after V lost 11 bases and J lost 0 bases. The CDR3 totals 19 residues. The CDR3 spells CASCQDLASGDLSTDTQYF. The CDR3 region has the DNA TGTGCCTCCTGCCAAGATTTGGCTAGCGGGGACCTTAGCACAGATACGCAGTATTTT.

The rearrangement links TRBV23-1 to TRBJ1-1, with TRBD1 as a possible D gene (6 bases). TRBV23-1 is assigned to the ORF class and has an uncertain function. The V and J ends lost 2 bases and 0 bases respectively, with 13 bases between them. The CDR3 has 16 amino acids. CDR3 in amino acids: CASSQKGDFMNTEAFF. DNA for the CDR3: TGCGCCAGCAGTCAAAAGGGGGACTTCATGAACACTGAAGCTTTCTTT.

In this sample, this clonotype turned up many times. The rearrangement joins TRBV4-3 to TRBJ2-1; 12 bases match TRBD2. This CDR3 is built from 18 residues. Germline CDR1 reads LGHNA; CDR2 reads YSLEER. The J segment lost 0 bases and the V segment lost 1 base, leaving 4 bases of the junction unmatched. CDR3 sequence: CASSQAGLAGSSYNEQFF. As DNA, the CDR3 is TGCGCCAGCAGCCAAGCTGGACTAGCGGGGAGCTCCTACAATGAGCAGTTCTTC.

This clonotype was found many times. This sequence joins TRBV5-1 and TRBJ2-5; D is possibly TRBD2 (6 bases). The CDR3 has 13 amino acids. CDR1 and CDR2 (germline): SGHRS, YFSETQ. Trimming took 4 bases from V and 1 from J, leaving 8 bases between them. The CDR3: CASSRGFQETQYF. The CDR3, as DNA: TGCGCCAGCAGCCGGGGGTTCCAAGAGACCCAGTACTTC.

This clonotype showed up many times. This chain connects TRBV5-1 to TRBJ2-1; D is uncertain. CDR1 and CDR2 from the germline V gene are SGHRS and YFSETQ. With 5 bases removed from V and 10 bases from J, the gap between germline ends came to 10 bases. The CDR3 is made up of 11 amino acids. The CDR3 DNA reads TGCGCCAGCAGGACTTCATTCGAGCAGTTCTTC. Encoded protein: CASRTSFEQFF.

This clonotype has a handful of counts. V is TRBV11-3 and J is TRBJ1-1; 10 positions match TRBD1. The length of the CDR3 is 19 residues. V shed 7 bases, J shed 4 bases, and the junction held 21 bases outside the gene matches. Germline V gene sequence: CDR1 SGHNT, CDR2 YENEEA. The DNA for the CDR3 is TGTGCCAGCATCCTCCGGGGGACAGGGGTTAGCGGTTTGGGCACTGAAGCTTTCTTT. This translates into CASILRGTGVSGLGTEAFF. Complete variable domain (other parts from reference TRBV11-3 and TRBJ1-1): EAGVVQSPRYKIIEKKQPVAFWCNPISGHNTLYWYLQNLGQGPELLIRYENEEAVDDSQLPKDRFSAERLKGVDSTLKIQPAELGDSAVYLCASILRGTGVSGLGTEAFFGQGTRLTVV.

This clonotype was seen repeatedly, ten times or more. This chain links TRBV29-1 with TRBJ2-6; D is unclear. CDR1 SQVTM and CDR2 ANQGSEA come from the germline V gene. The CDR3 extends over 14 amino acids. V dropped 7 bases and J dropped 0 bases, with 10 bases sitting between them. For the CDR3, the DNA is TGCAGCGCCCTCCCCTTCTCTGGGGCCAACGTCCTGACTTTC. This codes for CSALPFSGANVLTF.

This clonotype was counted a few times. The rearrangement uses TRBV7-9 and TRBJ2-5; 8 bases fit TRBD2. The CDR3 has 16 residues. Germline V CDR1 and CDR2: SEHNR, FQNEAQ (reference sequence). J was trimmed by 2 bases and V by 6 bases; bases with no gene match: 11. This chain's CDR3 is CASRPGVAGRQETQYF. The CDR3 region has the DNA TGTGCCAGCAGACCCGGGGTAGCGGGGAGACAAGAGACCCAGTACTTC.

In its sample, this clonotype was seen many times. The chain links TRBV4-3 to TRBJ2-7; no clear D. The ends were cut back, 0 bases at V and 3 bases at J, with 12 bases in the middle. Germline loops: CDR1 LGHNA, CDR2 YSLEER. This CDR3 comprises 15 residues. The CDR3 DNA reads TGCGCCAGCAGCCAAGATGTCTGGCTGATCTACGAGCAGTACTTC. Residues: CASSQDVWLIYEQYF.

Ten or more counts support this clonotype. The V gene is TRBV5-4, the J gene TRBJ2-4; the D is unclear. The CDR3 loop spans 15 amino acids. V was trimmed by 0 bases and J by 7 bases, leaving 14 bases between them. The germline gives CDR1 SGHNT, CDR2 YYREEE (reference sequence). The CDR3 spells CASSLDSTGENIQYF. CDR3 in DNA: TGTGCCAGCAGCTTGGACAGCACTGGCGAGAACATTCAGTACTTC. Full variable domain (remainder filled in from reference TRBV5-4 and TRBJ2-4): ETGVTQSPTHLIKTRGQQVTLRCSSQSGHNTVSWYQQALGQGPQFIFQYYREEENGRGNFPPRFSGLQFPNYSSELNVNALELDDSALYLCASSLDSTGENIQYFGAGTRLSVL.

This clonotype was seen a single time. This may come from a read error, since a much larger clone is one base off. The V gene is TRBV28, the J gene TRBJ2-7, with D perhaps TRBD1 or TRBD2 (6 bases each). Germline-derived CDR1 and CDR2 are MDHEN and SYDVKM. The CDR3 totals 14 residues. Deletions cut 2 bases from V and 6 bases from J, with 14 bases between. The CDR3 nucleotides are TGTGCCAGCAGTTTAACAGTGAGGGGGGTCGAGCAGTACTTC. Protein: CASSLTVRGVEQYF.

This clonotype was detected ten times or more. This sequence joins TRBV12-3 or TRBV12-4 and TRBJ1-1, with D tentatively TRBD1 (6 bases). The CDR3 has 15 amino acids. The germline V and J ends were trimmed by 3 bases and 7 bases, with 18 bases remaining between them. The CDR3 DNA follows: TGTGCCAGCAGTTTGCCGGGGGCAGGGGATGGTGAAGCTTTCTTT. It codes for CASSLPGAGDGEAFF.

The table lists this clonotype with many counts. The rearrangement links TRBV6-2 or TRBV6-3 to TRBJ2-1, with 8 bases fitting TRBD1. The CDR3 spans 18 residues. Germline assignment: CDR1 MNHEY and CDR2 SVGEGT. Unmatched junction bases numbered 15, after V lost 5 bases and J lost 3 bases. This chain's CDR3 is CASSGPPGQGNRYNEQFF. DNA of the CDR3: TGTGCCAGCAGTGGCCCTCCCGGACAGGGTAATCGCTACAATGAGCAGTTCTTC.

This clonotype was recorded many times. CDR3 sequence (DNA): TGTGCCAGCAGCTTTCAAGCCTACGAGCAGTACTTC. Translating gives CASSFQAYEQYF. The gene calls are TRBV11-2 and TRBJ2-7; D ambiguous. This CDR3 spans 12 amino acids. V was trimmed by 3 bases and J by 2 bases, leaving 5 bases between them. CDR1 is SGHAT and CDR2 is FQNNGV in the germline V gene.

J is TRBJ2-1 and V is TRBV7-2; D is unclear. Trimming pared 5 bases from V and 6 bases from J, leaving 23 bases between. The germline V gene encodes CDR1 SGHTA and CDR2 FQGNSA. The CDR3 length is 17 residues. The CDR3 spells CASSLGSGPPLSNEQFF. The CDR3, as DNA: TGTGCCAGCAGCCTAGGATCCGGGCCTCCCCTCTCCAATGAGCAGTTCTTC.

This clonotype was observed at least ten times. The chain links TRBV18 to TRBJ2-1; D possibly uses TRBD1 or TRBD2 (6 bases each). From germline, CDR1 is KGHSH and CDR2 LQKENI. Between the trimmed V and J ends, which lost 1 base and 7 bases, there was a span of 17 bases. The CDR3 is 16 residues long. CDR3 residues: CASSPRRDTGHNEQFF. CDR3 nucleotides: TGTGCCAGCTCACCACGGCGGGACACTGGGCATAATGAGCAGTTCTTC.

This clonotype was counted only a few times. The rearrangement uses TRBV5-6 and TRBJ2-1; TRBD2 matches 16 bases. CDR1 and CDR2 (germline): SGHDT, YYEEEE. This CDR3 has 19 residues. Trimming cost V 5 bases and J 2 bases; bases outside gene matches: 10. The CDR3 nucleotides are TGTGCCAGCAGTTACCCGGGACTAGCGGGGGGGAGCGCCTACAATGAGCAGTTCTTC. Translation: CASSYPGLAGGSAYNEQFF. Together with reference TRBV5-6 and TRBJ2-1, the CDR3 gives the full variable domain: DAGVTQSPTHLIKTRGQQVTLRCSPKSGHDTVSWYQQALGQGPQFIFQYYEEEERQRGNFPDRFSGHQFPNYSSELNVNALLLGDSALYLCASSYPGLAGGSAYNEQFFGPGTRLTVL.

This clonotype was counted at least ten times. V gene TRBV25-1 combines with J gene TRBJ2-5; D may be TRBD2 (6 bases). The CDR3 length is 13 residues. V dropped 4 bases and J dropped 4 bases, with 10 bases sitting between them. The germline V gene has CDR1 MGHDK and CDR2 SYGVNS. In DNA, the CDR3 is TGTGCCAGCAGTGTACCGGGGGTAGAGACCCAGTACTTC. Its protein product is CASSVPGVETQYF.

This clonotype was counted many times. The chain carries TRBV7-9 and TRBJ2-1; 11 bases are shared with TRBD1. The V segment lost 5 bases and the J segment 6 bases; nucleotides outside the gene matches: 6. This CDR3 contains 15 residues. The germline CDR1 and CDR2 sequences are SEHNR and FQNEAQ (reference sequence). CDR3 amino acids: CASSRPGTGGNEQFF. The CDR3 DNA is TGTGCCAGCAGCCGTCCCGGGACAGGGGGCAATGAGCAGTTCTTC.

Ten or more counts support this clonotype. This rearrangement joins TRBV6-5 to TRBJ1-2; 9 nucleotides line up with TRBD1. The CDR3 is 17 residues long. J gave up 3 bases and V 0 bases, and 8 bases lay outside the gene matches. Germline V gene sequence: CDR1 MNHEY, CDR2 SVGAGI. The CDR3 DNA reads as TGTGCCAGCAGTTACTCGCGTACAGGGGGCCTCTACTATGGCTACACCTTC. Its translation is CASSYSRTGGLYYGYTF.

This clonotype was found many times. The chain is built from TRBV5-1 and TRBJ2-7; D unclear. V was shortened by 4 bases and J by 0 bases, with 8 bases between the two germline ends. Germline V lookup: CDR1 SGHRS, CDR2 YFSETQ. This CDR3 has 13 amino acids. CDR3 DNA sequence: TGCGCCAGCAGCGCGAGGCCCTCCTACGAGCAGTACTTC. Protein sequence: CASSARPSYEQYF.

This clonotype has only a few counts. CDR3 bases: TGTGCCAGCAGCCTTTTAGCGGGACCCTACAATGAGCAGTTCTTC. The encoded protein is CASSLLAGPYNEQFF. This chain joins TRBV7-2 and TRBJ2-1; TRBD2 matches 8 bases. J lost 2 bases, V lost 5 bases, and 5 bases had no gene match. Germline CDR1 and CDR2: SGHTA and FQGNSA. This CDR3 has 15 amino acids.